These T cell receptor beta chains were read from a single sample in a study of blood T cell repertoires in COVID-19. Profiling relied on immunoSEQ multiplex PCR, and the TCRdb table lists in-frame clones only, not all of them. Of over 150,000 clones listed, 60% to 85% are singletons. Material: peripheral blood. The receptor source for this set is a man older than 75 with acute or convalescent COVID-19. The CDR3 runs from the conserved cysteine through the conserved F or W. Fields, in order: V gene, D gene, J gene, clone size, CDR3 protein, CDR3 DNA. A D gene is named only where the DNA matches it firmly. The size of a clone is reported for some rows only, either as once, few or many, or as a class for expanded clones.

TRBV18,TRBD2,TRBJ2-3,.,CASSPFERGGRDTQYF,TGTGCCAGCTCACCCTTTGAGCGGGGGGGCCGGGATACGCAGTATTTT
TRBV7-9,.,TRBJ2-1,many,CASSLDGGSYNEQFF,TGTGCCAGCAGCTTAGACGGGGGCTCCTACAATGAGCAGTTCTTC
TRBV11-2,.,TRBJ1-4,.,CASSLTGEKLFF,TGTGCCAGCAGCTTAACAGGTGAAAAACTGTTTTTT
TRBV19,TRBD1,TRBJ2-7,.,CASSRGQGTHPYEQYF,TGTGCCAGTAGCCGTGGACAGGGGACTCATCCCTACGAGCAGTACTTC
TRBV27,TRBD1,TRBJ2-1,few,CASSFWRPGQGNYNEQFF,TGTGCCAGCAGTTTCTGGAGACCGGGACAGGGTAACTACAATGAGCAGTTCTTC
TRBV25-1,TRBD1,TRBJ1-5,.,CASSEPGTAINQPQHF,TGTGCCAGCAGTGAACCCGGGACAGCGATTAATCAGCCCCAGCATTTT
TRBV24-1,.,TRBJ2-1,.,CATSDFVAAYNEQFF,TGTGCCACCAGTGATTTTGTGGCAGCCTACAATGAGCAGTTCTTC
TRBV2,.,TRBJ2-6,once,CASSRDIVYSGANVLTF,TGTGCCAGCAGTAGGGACATCGTTTACTCTGGGGCCAACGTCCTGACTTTC
TRBV6-2/TRBV6-3,.,TRBJ2-3,.,CASSDPGRRDTQYF,TGTGCCAGCAGTGACCCGGGTAGGAGGGATACGCAGTATTTT
TRBV7-9,.,TRBJ2-3,.,CASSLGGPLTDTQYF,TGTGCCAGCAGCTTAGGAGGGCCCCTCACAGATACGCAGTATTTT
TRBV15,.,TRBJ1-2,few,CATSREPQSGGYTF,TGTGCCACCAGCAGAGAACCCCAATCGGGGGGCTACACCTTC
TRBV5-1,TRBD1,TRBJ1-5,.,CASSYQGAGQPQHF,TGCGCCAGCAGCTATCAGGGGGCAGGTCAGCCCCAGCATTTT
TRBV19,.,TRBJ2-5,few,CASSIPQGLGETQYF,TGTGCCAGTAGTATACCCCAGGGGCTCGGTGAGACCCAGTACTTC
TRBV28,.,TRBJ1-5,.,CASRRITGGGTQPQHF,TGTGCCAGCAGACGCATAACTGGGGGGGGGACTCAGCCCCAGCATTTT
TRBV28,.,TRBJ2-5,.,CASSGVETQYF,TGTGCCAGCTCAGGGGTGGAGACCCAGTACTTC
TRBV10-1,.,TRBJ2-2,once,CATAASWTPNTGELFF,TGCGCCACCGCAGCCTCTTGGACACCGAACACCGGGGAGCTGTTTTTT
TRBV12-3/TRBV12-4,.,TRBJ1-2,.,CASSLAGVYGYTF,TGTGCCAGCAGTTTAGCAGGGGTCTATGGCTACACCTTC
TRBV7-8,.,TRBJ2-4,.,CASSLWPAPGGLAKNIQYF,TGTGCCAGCAGCTTATGGCCCGCCCCGGGTGGTTTAGCGAAAAACATTCAGTACTTC
TRBV2,TRBD1,TRBJ2-2,.,CASEGAGRTGELFF,TGTGCCAGCGAGGGGGCAGGGAGAACCGGGGAGCTGTTTTTT
TRBV11-2,.,TRBJ2-1,.,CASSLVFSYNEQFF,TGTGCCAGCAGCTTAGTATTCTCGTACAATGAGCAGTTCTTC
TRBV7-6,.,TRBJ2-5,.,CASSLVSYGLETQYF,TGTGCCAGCAGCTTAGTTTCCTACGGGTTGGAGACCCAGTACTTC
TRBV19,.,TRBJ1-2,.,CASSINLNYGYTF,TGTGCCAGTAGTATCAATCTAAACTATGGCTACACCTTC
TRBV6-5,.,TRBJ2-2,.,CASHSPPLNTGELFF,TGTGCCAGCCATAGCCCTCCTCTTAACACCGGGGAGCTGTTTTTT
TRBV19,TRBD2,TRBJ2-2,.,CASHGGGVNTGELFF,TGTGCCAGTCATGGGGGAGGGGTGAACACCGGGGAGCTGTTTTTT